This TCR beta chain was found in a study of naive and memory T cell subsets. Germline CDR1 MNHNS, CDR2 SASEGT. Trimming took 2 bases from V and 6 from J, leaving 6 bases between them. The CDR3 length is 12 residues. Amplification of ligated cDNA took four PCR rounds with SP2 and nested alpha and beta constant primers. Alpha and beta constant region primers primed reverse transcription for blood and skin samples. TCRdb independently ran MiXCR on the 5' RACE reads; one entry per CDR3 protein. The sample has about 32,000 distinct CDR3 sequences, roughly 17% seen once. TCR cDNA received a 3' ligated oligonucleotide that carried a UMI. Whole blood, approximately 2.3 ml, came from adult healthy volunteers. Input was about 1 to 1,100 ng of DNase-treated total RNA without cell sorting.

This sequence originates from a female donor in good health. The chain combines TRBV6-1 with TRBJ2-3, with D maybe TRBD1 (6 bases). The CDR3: CASSERGDTQYF. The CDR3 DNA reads TGTGCCAGCAGTGAAAGGGGGGATACGCAGTATTTT.